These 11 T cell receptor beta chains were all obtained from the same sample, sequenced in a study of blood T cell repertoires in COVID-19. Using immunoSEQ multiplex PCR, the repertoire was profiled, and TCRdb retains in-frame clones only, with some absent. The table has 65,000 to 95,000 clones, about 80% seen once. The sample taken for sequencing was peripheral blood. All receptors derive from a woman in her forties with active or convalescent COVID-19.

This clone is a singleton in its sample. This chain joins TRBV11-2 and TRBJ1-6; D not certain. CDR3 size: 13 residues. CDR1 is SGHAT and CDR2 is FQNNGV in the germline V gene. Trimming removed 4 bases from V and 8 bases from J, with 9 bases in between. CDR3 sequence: CASSSQVDSPLHF. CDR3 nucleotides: TGTGCCAGCAGCTCCCAGGTAGATTCACCCCTCCACTTT. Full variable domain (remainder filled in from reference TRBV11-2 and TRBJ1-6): EAGVAQSPRYKIIEKRQSVAFWCNPISGHATLYWYQQILGQGPKLLIQFQNNGVVDDSQLPKDRFSAERLKGVDSTLKIQPAKLEDSAVYLCASSSQVDSPLHFGNGTRLTVT.

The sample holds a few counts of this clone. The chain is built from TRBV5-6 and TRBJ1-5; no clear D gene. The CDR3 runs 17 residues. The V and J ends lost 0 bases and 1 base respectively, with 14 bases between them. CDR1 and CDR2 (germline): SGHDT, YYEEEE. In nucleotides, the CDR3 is TGTGCCAGCAGCTTGGCTGCCGGTCTCGGGAGCAATCAGCCCCAGCATTTT. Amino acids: CASSLAAGLGSNQPQHF.

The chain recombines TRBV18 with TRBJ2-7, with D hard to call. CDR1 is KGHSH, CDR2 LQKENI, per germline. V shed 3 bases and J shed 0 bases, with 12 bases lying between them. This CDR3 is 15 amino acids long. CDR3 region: CASSPDIRSSYEQYF. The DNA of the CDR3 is TGTGCCAGCTCACCCGACATCCGTAGCTCCTACGAGCAGTACTTC.

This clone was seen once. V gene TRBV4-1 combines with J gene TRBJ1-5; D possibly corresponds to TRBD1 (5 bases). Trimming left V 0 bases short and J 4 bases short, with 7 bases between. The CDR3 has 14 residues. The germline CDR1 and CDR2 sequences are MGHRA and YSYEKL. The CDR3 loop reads CASSQEHRNQPQHF. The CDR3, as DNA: TGCGCCAGCAGCCAAGAACACAGGAATCAGCCCCAGCATTTT.

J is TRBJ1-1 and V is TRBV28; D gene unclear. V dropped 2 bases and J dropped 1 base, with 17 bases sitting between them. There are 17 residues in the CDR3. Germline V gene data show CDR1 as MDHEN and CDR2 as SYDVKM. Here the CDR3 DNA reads TGTGCCAGCAGTTTAGAAGCCCCGTCGCACCCGAACACTGAAGCTTTCTTT. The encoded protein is CASSLEAPSHPNTEAFF.

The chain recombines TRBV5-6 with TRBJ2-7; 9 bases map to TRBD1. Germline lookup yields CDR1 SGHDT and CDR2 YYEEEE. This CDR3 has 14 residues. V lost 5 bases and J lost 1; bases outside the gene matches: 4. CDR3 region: CASSWGQGSYEQYF. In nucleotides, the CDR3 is TGTGCCAGCAGTTGGGGACAGGGATCCTACGAGCAGTACTTC.

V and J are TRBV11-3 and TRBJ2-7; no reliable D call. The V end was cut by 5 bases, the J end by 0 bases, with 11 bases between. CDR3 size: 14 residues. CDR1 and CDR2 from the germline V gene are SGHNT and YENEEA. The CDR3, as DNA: TGTGCCAGCAGCCCACGGCGCGGCTCCTACGAGCAGTACTTC. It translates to CASSPRRGSYEQYF.

Here the CDR3 DNA reads TGCGCCAGCAGTGAGAGGACTGCTAGCACGCAGTATTTT. Its protein is CASSERTASTQYF. The chain joins TRBV10-1 to TRBJ2-3, with D tentatively TRBD2 (5 bases). The ends were cut back, 2 bases at V and 9 bases at J, with 12 bases in the middle. Germline V gene sequence: CDR1 WNHNN, CDR2 SYGVQD (reference sequence). This CDR3 comprises 13 residues.

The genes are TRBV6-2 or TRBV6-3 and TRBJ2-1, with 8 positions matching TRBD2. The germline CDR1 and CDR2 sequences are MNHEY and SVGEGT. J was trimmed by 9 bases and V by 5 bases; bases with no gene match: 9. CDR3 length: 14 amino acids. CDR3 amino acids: CASSKSGGAIEQFF. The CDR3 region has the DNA TGTGCCAGCAGTAAGTCGGGGGGGGCCATTGAGCAGTTCTTC.

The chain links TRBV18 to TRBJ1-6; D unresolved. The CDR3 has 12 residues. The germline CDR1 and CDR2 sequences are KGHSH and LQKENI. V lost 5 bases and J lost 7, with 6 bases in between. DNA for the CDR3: TGTGCCAGCTCATCGTCGAATTCACCCCTCCACTTT. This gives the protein CASSSSNSPLHF.

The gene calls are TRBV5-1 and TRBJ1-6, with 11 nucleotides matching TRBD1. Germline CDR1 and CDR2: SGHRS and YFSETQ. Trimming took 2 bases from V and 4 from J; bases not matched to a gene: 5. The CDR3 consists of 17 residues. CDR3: CASSFAGTGGYNSPLHF. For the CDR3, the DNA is TGCGCCAGCAGCTTTGCCGGGACAGGGGGGTATAATTCACCCCTCCACTTT.